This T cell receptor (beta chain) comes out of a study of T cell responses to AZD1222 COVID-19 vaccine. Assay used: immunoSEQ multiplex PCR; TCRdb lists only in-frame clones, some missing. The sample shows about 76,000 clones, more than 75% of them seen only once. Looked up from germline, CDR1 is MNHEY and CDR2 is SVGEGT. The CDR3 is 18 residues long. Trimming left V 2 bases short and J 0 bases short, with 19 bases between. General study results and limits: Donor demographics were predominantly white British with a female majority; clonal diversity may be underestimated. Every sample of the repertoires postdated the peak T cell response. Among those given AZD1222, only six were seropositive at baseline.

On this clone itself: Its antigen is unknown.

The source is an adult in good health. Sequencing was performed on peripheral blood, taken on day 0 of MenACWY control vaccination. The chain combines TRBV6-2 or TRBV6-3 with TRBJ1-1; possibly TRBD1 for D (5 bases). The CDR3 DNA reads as TGTGCCAGCAGTTACAAGGGCTTCGGCCGGGGCATGAACACTGAAGCTTTCTTT. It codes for CASSYKGFGRGMNTEAFF.